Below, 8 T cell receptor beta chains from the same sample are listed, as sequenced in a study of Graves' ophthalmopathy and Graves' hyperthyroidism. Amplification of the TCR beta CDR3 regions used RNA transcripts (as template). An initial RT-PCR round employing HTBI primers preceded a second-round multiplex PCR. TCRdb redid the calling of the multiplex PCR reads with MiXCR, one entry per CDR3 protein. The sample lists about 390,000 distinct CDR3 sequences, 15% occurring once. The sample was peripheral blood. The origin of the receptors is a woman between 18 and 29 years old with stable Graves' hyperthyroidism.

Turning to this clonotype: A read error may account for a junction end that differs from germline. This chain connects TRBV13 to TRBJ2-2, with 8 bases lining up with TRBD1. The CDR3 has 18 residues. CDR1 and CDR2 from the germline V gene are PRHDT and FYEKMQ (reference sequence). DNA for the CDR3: TGTGCCAGCAGCACCTCTGGACAGGGTCTATTAAACACCGGGGAGCTGTGTTTT. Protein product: CASSTSGQGLLNTGELCF.

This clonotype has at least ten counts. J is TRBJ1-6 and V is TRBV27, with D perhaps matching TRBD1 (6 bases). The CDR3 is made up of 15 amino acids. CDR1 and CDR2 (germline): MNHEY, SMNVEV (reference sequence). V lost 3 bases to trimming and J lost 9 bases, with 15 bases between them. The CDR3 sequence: CASSFQGFGASPLHF. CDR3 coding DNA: TGTGCCAGCAGTTTTCAGGGGTTCGGGGCTTCACCCCTCCACTTT.

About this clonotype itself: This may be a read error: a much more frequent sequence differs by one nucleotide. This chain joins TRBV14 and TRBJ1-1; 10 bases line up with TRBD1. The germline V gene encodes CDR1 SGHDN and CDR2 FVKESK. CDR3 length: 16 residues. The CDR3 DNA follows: TGTGCCAGCTGCCAAGGACAGGGGGGACGAGTCACTGAAGCTTTCTTT. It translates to CASCQGQGGRVTEAFF.

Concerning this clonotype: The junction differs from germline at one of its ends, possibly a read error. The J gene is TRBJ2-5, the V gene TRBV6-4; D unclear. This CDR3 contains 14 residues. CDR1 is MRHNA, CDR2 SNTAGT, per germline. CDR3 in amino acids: CASSYSTAAETQYF. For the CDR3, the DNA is TGTGCCAGCAGTTACTCGACCGCGGCGGAGACCCAGTACTTC.

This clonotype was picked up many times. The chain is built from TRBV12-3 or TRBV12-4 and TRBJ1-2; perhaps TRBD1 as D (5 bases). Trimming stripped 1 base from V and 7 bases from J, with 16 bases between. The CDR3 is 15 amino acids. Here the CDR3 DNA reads TGTGCCAGCAGTTTAGGGCAGGGAGCTTCGACTGGCTACACCTTC. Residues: CASSLGQGASTGYTF.

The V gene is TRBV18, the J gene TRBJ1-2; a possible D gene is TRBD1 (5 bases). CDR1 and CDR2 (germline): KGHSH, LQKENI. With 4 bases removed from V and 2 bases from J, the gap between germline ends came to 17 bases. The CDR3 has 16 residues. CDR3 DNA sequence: TGTGCCAGCTCACACGAGACAGCAGGGAAAAACTATGGCTACACCTTC. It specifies CASSHETAGKNYGYTF.

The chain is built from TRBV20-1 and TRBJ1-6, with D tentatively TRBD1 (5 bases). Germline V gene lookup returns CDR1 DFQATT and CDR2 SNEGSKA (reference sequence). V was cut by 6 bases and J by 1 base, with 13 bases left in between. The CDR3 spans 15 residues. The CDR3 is CSAYDQGSYNSPLHF. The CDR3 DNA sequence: TGCAGTGCGTACGACCAGGGTTCCTATAATTCACCCCTCCACTTT.

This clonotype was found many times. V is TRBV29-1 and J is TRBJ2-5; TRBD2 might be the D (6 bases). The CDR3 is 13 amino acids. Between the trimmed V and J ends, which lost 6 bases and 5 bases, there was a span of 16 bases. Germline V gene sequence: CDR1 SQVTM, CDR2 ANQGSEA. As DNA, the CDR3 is TGCAGCGTAGCCCGGGAGCCCAGGGAGACCCAGTACTTC. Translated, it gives CSVAREPRETQYF.